This is a list of T cell receptor beta chains from one sample in a study of cytomegalovirus exposure and HLA in healthy donors. The method was immunoSEQ multiplex PCR; TCRdb's version includes in-frame clones alone and lacks a portion of them. The sample lists about 160,000 clones, around 77% occurring once. Sequenced: PBMCs. The receptors come from a man in his forties or fifties in good health and CMV-seropositive. Each CDR3 is given with its conserved first and last residue. The D gene is left open where the match is weak. Expanded clones are given a class, and other clones once, few, many or no size at all.

clone_size: -; j_call: TRBJ2-2; v_call: TRBV28; d_call: TRBD1; cdr3_aa: CASSPPGQGLAGELFF; cdr3_nt: TGTGCCAGCAGTCCTCCGGGACAGGGCTTAGCCGGGGAGCTGTTTTTT
clone_size: -; j_call: TRBJ1-4; v_call: TRBV6-5; d_call: -; cdr3_aa: CASSYGTLGQEKLFF; cdr3_nt: TGTGCCAGCAGTTACGGGACATTGGGGCAGGAAAAACTGTTTTTT
clone_size: -; j_call: TRBJ2-1; v_call: TRBV9; d_call: TRBD2; cdr3_aa: CASSPLRLAGNNEQFF; cdr3_nt: TGTGCCAGCAGCCCTCTGAGACTAGCGGGGAACAATGAGCAGTTCTTC
clone_size: -; j_call: TRBJ2-5; v_call: TRBV9; d_call: TRBD2; cdr3_aa: CASSGLRRGGLSGETQYF; cdr3_nt: TGTGCCAGCAGCGGCTTGCGGCGGGGGGGCCTATCGGGAGAGACCCAGTACTTC
clone_size: -; j_call: TRBJ2-6; v_call: TRBV30; d_call: -; cdr3_aa: CAWSVPGTPNSSGANVLTF; cdr3_nt: TGTGCCTGGAGTGTACCCGGGACACCCAATTCCTCTGGGGCCAACGTCCTGACTTTC
clone_size: -; j_call: TRBJ2-7; v_call: TRBV15; d_call: TRBD2; cdr3_aa: CATSRAGGGYEQYF; cdr3_nt: TGTGCCACCAGCAGAGCCGGGGGGGGATACGAGCAGTACTTC
clone_size: -; j_call: TRBJ2-4; v_call: TRBV11-2; d_call: -; cdr3_aa: CASSLPQGIQYF; cdr3_nt: TGTGCCAGCAGCTTACCCCAGGGAATTCAGTACTTC
clone_size: -; j_call: TRBJ2-7; v_call: TRBV30; d_call: -; cdr3_aa: CAWSWAGRAYEQYF; cdr3_nt: TGTGCCTGGAGTTGGGCAGGGCGTGCCTACGAGCAGTACTTC
clone_size: -; j_call: TRBJ2-1; v_call: TRBV6-5; d_call: TRBD1; cdr3_aa: CASTDPGQGYNEQFF; cdr3_nt: TGTGCCAGCACCGACCCGGGACAGGGATACAATGAGCAGTTCTTC
clone_size: -; j_call: TRBJ2-5; v_call: TRBV9; d_call: TRBD2; cdr3_aa: CASSVATRGASGVQETQYF; cdr3_nt: TGTGCCAGCAGCGTAGCTACAAGAGGGGCTAGCGGGGTACAAGAGACCCAGTACTTC
clone_size: -; j_call: TRBJ1-1; v_call: TRBV7-2; d_call: -; cdr3_aa: CASSLGGPTRLNTEAFF; cdr3_nt: TGTGCCAGCAGCTTAGGGGGGCCTACACGATTGAACACTGAAGCTTTCTTT
clone_size: -; j_call: TRBJ1-4; v_call: TRBV4-1; d_call: TRBD1; cdr3_aa: CASSQGTVEKLFF; cdr3_nt: TGCGCCAGCAGCCAGGGGACAGTCGAAAAACTGTTTTTT
clone_size: -; j_call: TRBJ2-3; v_call: TRBV9; d_call: -; cdr3_aa: CASSVSGGRTDTQYF; cdr3_nt: TGTGCCAGCAGCGTCTCCGGGGGACGCACAGATACGCAGTATTTT
clone_size: -; j_call: TRBJ1-2; v_call: TRBV30; d_call: -; cdr3_aa: CAWRWEPYGYTF; cdr3_nt: TGTGCCTGGCGCTGGGAGCCCTATGGCTACACCTTC
clone_size: -; j_call: TRBJ1-6; v_call: TRBV9; d_call: TRBD1; cdr3_aa: CASSGPGQGVGPLHF; cdr3_nt: TGTGCCAGCAGCGGGCCGGGACAGGGGGTCGGACCCCTCCACTTT
clone_size: few; j_call: TRBJ1-1; v_call: TRBV6-1; d_call: -; cdr3_aa: CASSRQANTEAFF; cdr3_nt: TGTGCCAGCAGTCGACAGGCGAACACTGAAGCTTTCTTT
clone_size: -; j_call: TRBJ2-5; v_call: TRBV7-9; d_call: -; cdr3_aa: CASSFGVSGEETQYF; cdr3_nt: TGTGCCAGCAGCTTCGGCGTTTCGGGGGAAGAGACCCAGTACTTC
clone_size: once; j_call: TRBJ2-2; v_call: TRBV4-3; d_call: TRBD1; cdr3_aa: CASSQGDRTNTGELFF; cdr3_nt: TGCGCCAGCAGCCAAGGGGACAGAACGAACACCGGGGAGCTGTTTTTT
clone_size: -; j_call: TRBJ2-7; v_call: TRBV27; d_call: TRBD2; cdr3_aa: CASSLGLAGGPFAEQYF; cdr3_nt: TGTGCCAGCAGTTTAGGGCTAGCGGGGGGACCCTTTGCGGAGCAGTACTTC
clone_size: -; j_call: TRBJ2-7; v_call: TRBV20-1; d_call: -; cdr3_aa: CSARIVAGLYF; cdr3_nt: TGCAGTGCTAGAATCGTGGCGGGTCTGTACTTC
clone_size: once; j_call: TRBJ2-1; v_call: TRBV5-4; d_call: -; cdr3_aa: CASSLDRVGHNEQFF; cdr3_nt: TGTGCCAGCAGCTTGGACAGGGTCGGACACAATGAGCAGTTCTTC
clone_size: -; j_call: TRBJ1-1; v_call: TRBV11-2; d_call: -; cdr3_aa: CASSYRAWNTEAFF; cdr3_nt: TGTGCCAGCAGCTACAGGGCGTGGAACACTGAAGCTTTCTTT
clone_size: -; j_call: TRBJ1-3; v_call: TRBV7-8; d_call: -; cdr3_aa: CASSPRTSNTIYF; cdr3_nt: TGTGCCAGCAGCCCGCGGACTAGTAACACCATATATTTT
clone_size: -; j_call: TRBJ1-2; v_call: TRBV5-6; d_call: -; cdr3_aa: CASGSGTDSYGYTF; cdr3_nt: TGTGCCAGCGGCAGCGGGACCGACTCCTATGGCTACACCTTC
clone_size: -; j_call: TRBJ1-1; v_call: TRBV19; d_call: TRBD1; cdr3_aa: CAGSRTGTNTEAFF; cdr3_nt: TGTGCCGGGAGCAGGACAGGCACGAACACTGAAGCTTTCTTT
clone_size: -; j_call: TRBJ2-7; v_call: TRBV29-1; d_call: -; cdr3_aa: CSVGGTVSSYEQYF; cdr3_nt: TGCAGCGTCGGCGGGACAGTGAGCTCCTACGAGCAGTACTTC
clone_size: -; j_call: TRBJ2-7; v_call: TRBV9; d_call: TRBD1; cdr3_aa: CASSRTGIHEQYF; cdr3_nt: TGTGCCAGCAGCAGGACAGGGATCCACGAGCAGTACTTC
clone_size: -; j_call: TRBJ1-6; v_call: TRBV11-2; d_call: -; cdr3_aa: CASSRKGNNSPLHF; cdr3_nt: TGTGCCAGCAGTAGAAAGGGGAACAATTCACCCCTCCACTTT
clone_size: few; j_call: TRBJ1-6; v_call: TRBV9; d_call: -; cdr3_aa: CASSVGSVSPLHF; cdr3_nt: TGTGCCAGCAGCGTAGGGTCGGTTTCACCCCTCCACTTT
clone_size: -; j_call: TRBJ1-5; v_call: TRBV6-5; d_call: -; cdr3_aa: CASRKRREPNQPQHF; cdr3_nt: TGTGCCAGCAGAAAACGCAGGGAACCCAATCAGCCCCAGCATTTT
clone_size: -; j_call: TRBJ2-7; v_call: TRBV7-9; d_call: -; cdr3_aa: CASAGLRGEQYF; cdr3_nt: TGTGCCAGCGCCGGACTGCGTGGCGAGCAGTACTTC
clone_size: -; j_call: TRBJ2-1; v_call: TRBV4-3; d_call: TRBD2; cdr3_aa: CASSQVYSGGAMFQFF; cdr3_nt: TGCGCCAGCAGCCAAGTGTACAGCGGGGGGGCAATGTTCCAGTTCTTC
clone_size: -; j_call: TRBJ2-5; v_call: TRBV6-5; d_call: -; cdr3_aa: CASSHLGQQETQYF; cdr3_nt: TGTGCCAGCAGCCACCTCGGACAGCAGGAGACCCAGTACTTC
clone_size: -; j_call: TRBJ1-6; v_call: TRBV5-1; d_call: -; cdr3_aa: CASSPGRSGNSPLHF; cdr3_nt: TGCGCCAGCAGCCCGGGGAGGTCGGGGAATTCACCCCTCCACTTT
clone_size: few; j_call: TRBJ1-5; v_call: TRBV11-2; d_call: -; cdr3_aa: CASSSEGGYQPQHF; cdr3_nt: TGTGCCAGCAGCTCCGAGGGGGGGTATCAGCCCCAGCATTTT